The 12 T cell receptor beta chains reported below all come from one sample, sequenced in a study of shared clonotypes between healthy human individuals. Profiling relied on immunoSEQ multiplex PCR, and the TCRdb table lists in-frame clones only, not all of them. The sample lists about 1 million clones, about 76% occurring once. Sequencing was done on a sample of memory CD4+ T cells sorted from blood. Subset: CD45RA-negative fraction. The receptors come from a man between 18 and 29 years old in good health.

The CDR3 here is CASSLKRGQTRAKNIQYF. The CDR3, as DNA: TGTGCCAGCAGCCTAAAGCGGGGGCAAACGAGGGCCAAAAACATTCAGTACTTC. The chain couples TRBV28 to TRBJ2-4; 8 bases align to TRBD2. The CDR3 length is 18 residues. CDR1 MDHEN and CDR2 SYDVKM come from the germline V gene. The J segment lost 1 base and the V segment lost 6 bases, leaving 14 bases of the junction unmatched.

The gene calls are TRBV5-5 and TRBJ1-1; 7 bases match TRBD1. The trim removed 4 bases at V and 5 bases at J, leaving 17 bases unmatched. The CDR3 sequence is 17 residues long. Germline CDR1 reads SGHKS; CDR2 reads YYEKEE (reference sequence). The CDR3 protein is CASSPNPSTGRGTEAFF. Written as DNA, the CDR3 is TGTGCCAGCAGCCCTAACCCTTCGACAGGGAGAGGTACTGAAGCTTTCTTT. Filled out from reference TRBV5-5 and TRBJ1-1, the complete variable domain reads DAGVTQSPTHLIKTRGQQVTLRCSPISGHKSVSWYQQVLGQGPQFIFQYYEKEERGRGNFPDRFSARQFPNYSSELNVNALLLGDSALYLCASSPNPSTGRGTEAFFGQGTRLTVV.

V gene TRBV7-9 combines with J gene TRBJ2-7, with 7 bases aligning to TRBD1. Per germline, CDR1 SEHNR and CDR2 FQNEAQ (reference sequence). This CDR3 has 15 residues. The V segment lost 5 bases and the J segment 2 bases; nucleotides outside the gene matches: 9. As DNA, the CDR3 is TGTGCCAGCAGCCCCTCGACAGGGAGACCCTACGAGCAGTACTTC. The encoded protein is CASSPSTGRPYEQYF.

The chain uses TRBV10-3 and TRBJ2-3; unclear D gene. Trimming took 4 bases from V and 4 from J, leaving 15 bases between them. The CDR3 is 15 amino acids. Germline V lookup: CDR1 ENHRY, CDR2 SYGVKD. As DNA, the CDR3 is TGTGCCATCAGTGCAGACTTAAACCCGGCAGATACGCAGTATTTT. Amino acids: CAISADLNPADTQYF.

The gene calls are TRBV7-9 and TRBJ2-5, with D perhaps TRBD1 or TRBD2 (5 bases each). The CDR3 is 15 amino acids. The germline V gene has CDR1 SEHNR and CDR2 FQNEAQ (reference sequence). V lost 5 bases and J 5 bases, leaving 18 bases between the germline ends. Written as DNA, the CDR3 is TGTGCCAGCAGCGCCGGGTCGGGTGAGGGGGAGACCCAGTACTTC. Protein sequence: CASSAGSGEGETQYF.

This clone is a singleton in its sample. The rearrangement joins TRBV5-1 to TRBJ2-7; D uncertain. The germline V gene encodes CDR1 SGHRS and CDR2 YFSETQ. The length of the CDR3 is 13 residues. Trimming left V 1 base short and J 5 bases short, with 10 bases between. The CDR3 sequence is CASSLNQYDEQYF. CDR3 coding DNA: TGCGCCAGCAGCTTGAATCAGTACGACGAGCAGTACTTC.

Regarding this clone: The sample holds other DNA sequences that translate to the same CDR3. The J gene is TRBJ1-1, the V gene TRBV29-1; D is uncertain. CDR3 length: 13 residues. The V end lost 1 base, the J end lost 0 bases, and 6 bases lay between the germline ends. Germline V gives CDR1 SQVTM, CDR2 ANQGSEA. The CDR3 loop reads CSVEGRMNTEAFF. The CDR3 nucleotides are TGCAGCGTTGAAGGCAGGATGAACACTGAAGCTTTCTTT.

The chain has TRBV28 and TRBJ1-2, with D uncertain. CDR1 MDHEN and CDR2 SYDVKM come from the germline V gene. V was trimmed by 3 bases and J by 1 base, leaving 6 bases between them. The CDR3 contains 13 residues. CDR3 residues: CASSFSHNYGYTF. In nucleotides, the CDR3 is TGTGCCAGCAGTTTTAGTCATAACTATGGCTACACCTTC.

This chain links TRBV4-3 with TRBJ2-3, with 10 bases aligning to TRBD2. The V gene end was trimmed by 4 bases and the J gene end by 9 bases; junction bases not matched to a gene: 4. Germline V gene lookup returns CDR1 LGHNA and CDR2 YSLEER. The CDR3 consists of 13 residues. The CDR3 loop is CASSPATSGTQYF. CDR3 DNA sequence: TGCGCCAGCAGCCCTGCGACTAGCGGGACGCAGTATTTT.

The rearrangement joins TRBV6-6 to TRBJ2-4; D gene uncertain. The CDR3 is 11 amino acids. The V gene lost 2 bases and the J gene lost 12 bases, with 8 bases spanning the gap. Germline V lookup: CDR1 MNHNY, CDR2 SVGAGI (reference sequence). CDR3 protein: CASSYEGAQYF. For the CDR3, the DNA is TGTGCCAGCAGTTACGAAGGCGCTCAGTACTTC.

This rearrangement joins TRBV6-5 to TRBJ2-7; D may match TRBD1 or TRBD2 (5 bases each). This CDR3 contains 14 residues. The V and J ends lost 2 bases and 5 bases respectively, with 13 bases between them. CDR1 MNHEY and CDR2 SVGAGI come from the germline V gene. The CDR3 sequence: CASSYQGPDHEQYF. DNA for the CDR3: TGTGCCAGCAGTTACCAGGGACCCGACCACGAGCAGTACTTC.

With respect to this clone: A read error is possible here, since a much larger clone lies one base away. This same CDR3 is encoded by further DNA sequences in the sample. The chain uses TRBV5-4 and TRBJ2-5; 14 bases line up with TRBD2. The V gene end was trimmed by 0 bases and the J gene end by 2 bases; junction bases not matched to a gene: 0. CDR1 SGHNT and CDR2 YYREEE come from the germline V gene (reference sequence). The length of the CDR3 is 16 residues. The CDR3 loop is CASSLGLAGGQETQYF. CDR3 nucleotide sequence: TGTGCCAGCAGCTTGGGACTAGCGGGAGGGCAAGAGACCCAGTACTTC.